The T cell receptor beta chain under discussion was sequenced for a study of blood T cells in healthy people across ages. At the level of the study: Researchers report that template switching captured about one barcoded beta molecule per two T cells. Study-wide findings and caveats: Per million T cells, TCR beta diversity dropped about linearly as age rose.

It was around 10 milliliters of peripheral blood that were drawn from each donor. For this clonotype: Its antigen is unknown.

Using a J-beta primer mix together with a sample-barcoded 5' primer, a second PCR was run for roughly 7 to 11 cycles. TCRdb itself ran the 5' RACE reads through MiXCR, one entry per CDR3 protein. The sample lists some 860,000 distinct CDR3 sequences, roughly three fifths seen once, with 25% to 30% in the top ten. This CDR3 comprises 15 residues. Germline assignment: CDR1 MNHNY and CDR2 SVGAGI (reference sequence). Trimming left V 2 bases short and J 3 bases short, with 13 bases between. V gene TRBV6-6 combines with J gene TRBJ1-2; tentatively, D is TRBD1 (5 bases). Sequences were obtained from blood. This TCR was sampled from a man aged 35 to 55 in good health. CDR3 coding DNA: TGTGCCAGCAGTTACCCGACAGAAAAGTACTATGGCTACACCTTC. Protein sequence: CASSYPTEKYYGYTF.